These T cell receptor beta chains were read from a single sample in a study of T cells after posttransplantation cyclophosphamide. The data were produced by immunoSEQ multiplex PCR, yet TCRdb's version contains in-frame clones alone and is incomplete. The table lists 15,000 or so clones, roughly 81% of them singletons. The specimen was CD8+ T cells sorted from PBMCs, collected around 2,000 days after a stem cell transplant with posttransplant cyclophosphamide. These receptors were obtained from a female patient aged 35 to 55 who received an allogeneic stem cell transplant from a related donor, was CMV-positive, and had no GVHD. Some of the T cells may derive from the graft donor. CDR3s include the opening cysteine and the closing phenylalanine or tryptophan. D genes are given only for firm matches. Where a row states a size, it is once, few, many or the class of an expanded clone; other rows omit it.

TRBJ2-7,TRBV27,NA,medium-sized,CASSSGTSYEQYF,TGTGCCAGCAGTTCAGGGACATCCTACGAGCAGTACTTC
TRBJ2-1,TRBV19,NA,once,CASSLAGLSSYNEQFF,TGTGCCAGTAGTTTGGCGGGATTGAGCTCCTACAATGAGCAGTTCTTC
TRBJ1-2,TRBV5-4,NA,NA,CASSPVPGFNYGYTF,TGTGCCAGCAGCCCCGTTCCAGGGTTCAACTATGGCTACACCTTC
TRBJ1-5,TRBV28,TRBD1,once,CASVSRDRGTQPQHF,TGTGCCAGCGTCTCCCGGGACAGGGGAACTCAGCCCCAGCATTTT
TRBJ2-3,TRBV11-2,TRBD2,NA,CASSQPLAGGNTDTQYF,TGTGCCAGCAGCCAGCCCCTAGCGGGGGGGAACACAGATACGCAGTATTTT
TRBJ2-7,TRBV28,TRBD1,NA,CASSLGTGSSYEQYF,TGTGCCAGCAGTTTAGGGACAGGGAGCTCCTACGAGCAGTACTTC
TRBJ2-1,TRBV4-3,TRBD1,NA,CASSQDGTGAYNEQFF,TGCGCCAGCAGCCAAGATGGGACAGGGGCCTACAATGAGCAGTTCTTC
TRBJ2-7,TRBV18,NA,NA,CASSPTEPYEQYF,TGTGCCAGCTCACCGACTGAACCCTACGAGCAGTACTTC
TRBJ1-5,TRBV28,TRBD1,few,CASSRGQGAQPQHF,TGTGCCAGCAGTCGAGGACAGGGGGCGCAGCCCCAGCATTTT
TRBJ2-2,TRBV25-1,NA,NA,CASSEWVTGNTGELFF,TGTGCCAGCAGTGAATGGGTAACAGGGAACACCGGGGAGCTGTTTTTT
TRBJ1-3,TRBV29-1,NA,NA,CSSLGGSGNTIYF,TGCAGCTCCTTGGGGGGCTCTGGAAACACCATATATTTT
TRBJ1-1,TRBV7-9,TRBD1,NA,CASSSPTGRNTEAFF,TGTGCCAGCAGCTCACCGACAGGGCGGAACACTGAAGCTTTCTTT
TRBJ2-7,TRBV4-1,NA,NA,CASSQAGINYEQYF,TGCGCCAGCAGCCAAGCGGGAATCAACTACGAGCAGTACTTC
TRBJ1-5,TRBV19,TRBD1,few,CASSLSWDSHSNQPQHF,TGTGCCAGTAGTCTGTCTTGGGACAGCCATAGCAATCAGCCCCAGCATTTT
TRBJ2-7,TRBV5-8,NA,NA,CASSLTGSYEQYF,TGTGCCAGCAGCTTAACGGGCTCCTACGAGCAGTACTTC
TRBJ2-3,TRBV6-6,NA,NA,CASSYNDRNTDTQYF,TGTGCCAGCAGTTACAACGACAGGAACACAGATACGCAGTATTTT
TRBJ2-1,TRBV11-2,NA,NA,CASSLSGFYNEQFF,TGTGCCAGCAGCCTGAGCGGTTTCTACAATGAGCAGTTCTTC
TRBJ2-7,TRBV7-9,TRBD2,NA,CASKSSGTSGIEQYF,TGTGCCAGCAAATCCTCAGGAACTAGCGGGATAGAGCAGTACTTC
TRBJ2-5,TRBV11-2,NA,NA,CASSLGTGTMYQETQYF,TGTGCCAGCAGCTTGGGAACAGGAACAATGTACCAAGAGACCCAGTACTTC
TRBJ2-1,TRBV7-9,NA,NA,CASRRFGDEQFF,TGTGCCAGCAGACGTTTCGGGGATGAGCAGTTCTTC
TRBJ2-7,TRBV7-8,TRBD1,NA,CASSLDLGQGNTNEQYF,TGTGCCAGCAGCTTAGACCTTGGACAGGGGAATACGAACGAGCAGTACTTC
TRBJ1-2,TRBV28,NA,NA,CASSFSAYGYTF,TGTGCCAGCAGTTTTAGTGCGTATGGCTACACCTTC
TRBJ2-7,TRBV18,NA,NA,CASSRGNYEQYF,TGTGCCAGCTCAAGGGGAAACTACGAGCAGTACTTC
TRBJ2-7,TRBV29-1,TRBD1,NA,CSVDTGGPYEQYF,TGCAGCGTTGACACAGGGGGGCCCTACGAGCAGTACTTC
TRBJ1-3,TRBV2,NA,once,CASVIRGSGNTIYF,TGTGCCAGTGTTATTAGGGGGTCTGGAAACACCATATATTTT
TRBJ2-3,TRBV27,NA,NA,CASSHLMEDTQYF,TGTGCCAGCAGTCATCTCATGGAGGATACGCAGTATTTT
TRBJ2-7,TRBV27,NA,NA,CASKSSWGNEQYF,TGTGCCAGCAAAAGCAGCTGGGGCAACGAGCAGTACTTC
TRBJ1-5,TRBV4-2,TRBD1,medium-sized,CASSQNQGAGGQPQHF,TGTGCCAGCAGCCAGAACCAGGGGGCAGGAGGACAGCCCCAGCATTTT
TRBJ2-5,TRBV9,NA,NA,CASSSPREGFEETQYF,TGTGCCAGCAGCTCCCCTCGGGAAGGTTTCGAGGAGACCCAGTACTTC
TRBJ2-2,TRBV5-1,TRBD1,NA,CASSGDSFTGELFF,TGCGCCAGCAGCGGGGACAGTTTCACCGGGGAGCTGTTTTTT
TRBJ1-2,TRBV28,NA,NA,CASSLTRNTNYGYTF,TGTGCCAGCAGTTTAACCAGGAATACTAACTATGGCTACACCTTC
TRBJ2-7,TRBV4-1,TRBD2,once,CASSQSSGGYEQYF,TGCGCCAGCAGCCAATCCAGCGGGGGCTACGAGCAGTACTTC
TRBJ2-1,TRBV25-1,NA,NA,CASSEIGGTFQFF,TGTGCCAGCAGTGAAATCGGGGGAACCTTTCAGTTCTTC
TRBJ1-1,TRBV4-3,NA,NA,CASSQTNFRVLNTEAFF,TGCGCCAGCAGCCAAACAAACTTCAGGGTTTTGAACACTGAAGCTTTCTTT